Listed here are 20 T cell receptor beta chains from one sample, sequenced in a study of T cells after yellow fever vaccination. TCRdb reprocessed the 5' RACE reads with MiXCR, giving one entry per CDR3 protein. This sample has 170,000 or so distinct CDR3 sequences, with 5.5% to 7.5% found just once. The specimen was CD4+ T cells sorted from PBMCs, collected on the day of the first yellow fever vaccination. These receptors all come from a man between 18 and 35 years old who received the YFV17D yellow fever vaccine.

This clonotype was seen only a few times. This rearrangement joins TRBV11-2 to TRBJ2-3, with D possibly being TRBD2 (7 bases). This CDR3 region has 16 residues. Trimming removed 5 bases at V and 2 bases at J, with 17 bases between. Germline CDR1 and CDR2: SGHAT and FQNNGV. In nucleotides, the CDR3 is TGTGCCAGCAGCCCCCAAAGGGGGGGGGCCACAGATACGCAGTATTTT. This encodes CASSPQRGGATDTQYF.

This clonotype was seen repeatedly, ten times or more. This chain links TRBV14 with TRBJ2-1; TRBD2 matches 8 bases. This CDR3 region has 16 residues. With 2 bases clipped from V and 5 bases from J, the junction kept 8 bases outside the gene matches. Germline V gene sequence: CDR1 SGHDN, CDR2 FVKESK. The CDR3 sequence: CASSQPGLGEDNEQFF. In nucleotides, the CDR3 is TGTGCCAGCAGCCAACCGGGACTAGGGGAGGACAATGAGCAGTTCTTC.

The sample holds many counts of this clonotype. The V gene is TRBV18, the J gene TRBJ2-4; D is uncertain. Trimming took off 0 bases at V and 8 bases at J, with 14 bases between the two ends. The germline V gene has CDR1 KGHSH and CDR2 LQKENI. The CDR3 contains 15 residues. This CDR3 is CASSPPSRVSDIQYF. The CDR3 DNA reads TGTGCCAGCTCACCACCGTCCCGCGTTTCAGACATTCAGTACTTC.

This clonotype has a count of ten or more. The V gene is TRBV6-1, the J gene TRBJ2-7; D call uncertain. Trimming took 0 bases from V and 4 from J, leaving 4 bases between them. In germline, CDR1 is MNHNS, CDR2 SASEGT. This CDR3 is 12 amino acids long. Here the CDR3 DNA reads TGTGCCAGCAGTGAAGCCGGGTACGAGCAGTACTTC. This translates into CASSEAGYEQYF.

This clonotype has at least ten counts. The chain combines TRBV27 with TRBJ2-5, with TRBD2 identical over 8 bases. The junction had 11 bases not matched to a gene; V was cut back by 5 bases and J by 9 bases. CDR3 length: 14 residues. The germline V gene has CDR1 MNHEY and CDR2 SMNVEV (reference sequence). The CDR3 DNA is TGTGCCAGCAGTGATAGCGGGGCCCGTTTTTCCCAGTACTTC. Translating it yields CASSDSGARFSQYF.

The V call is TRBV28, the J call TRBJ2-5, with 8 bases aligning to TRBD2. V lost 2 bases and J lost 2; bases outside the gene matches: 7. Looked up from germline, CDR1 is MDHEN and CDR2 is SYDVKM. The CDR3 runs to 16 residues. The CDR3 region has the DNA TGTGCCAGCAGTTTACTGTCGGGGGGGCCTCAAGAGACCCAGTACTTC. Amino acids: CASSLLSGGPQETQYF.

This clonotype was observed at least ten times. V and J are TRBV6-4 and TRBJ2-2; tentative D call: TRBD1 (6 bases). The V end lost 5 bases, the J end lost 4 bases, and 14 bases lay between the germline ends. Germline CDR1 is MRHNA and CDR2 is SNTAGT. CDR3 length: 15 amino acids. The CDR3 region has the DNA TGTGCCAGCAGTCCACAGGGTGTAAGCACCGGGGAGCTGTTTTTT. It specifies CASSPQGVSTGELFF.

This clonotype showed up just a few times. The genes are TRBV13 and TRBJ2-7; D possibly corresponds to TRBD2 (5 bases). Trimming took off 5 bases at V and 3 bases at J, with 23 bases between the two ends. Germline CDR1 and CDR2: PRHDT and FYEKMQ (reference sequence). The CDR3 runs 17 residues. In nucleotides, the CDR3 is TGTGCCAGCAGCCTACAAAGCAAACCGGGAACTCTCTACGAGCAGTACTTC. As protein: CASSLQSKPGTLYEQYF.

This clonotype showed up just a few times. V usage is TRBV6-2 or TRBV6-3 and J usage is TRBJ2-7; 8 bases align to TRBD1. The CDR3 spans 17 residues. The V gene end was trimmed by 6 bases and the J gene end by 6 bases; junction bases not matched to a gene: 19. CDR1 is MNHEY and CDR2 is SVGEGT in the germline V gene. CDR3 protein: CASSADRDPRGTREQYF. In DNA, the CDR3 is TGTGCCAGCAGCGCGGACAGGGACCCTCGGGGGACTCGCGAGCAGTACTTC.

This clonotype was recorded many times. This chain uses TRBV28 with TRBJ2-5, with D possibly being TRBD1 (6 bases). The V end was cut by 10 bases, the J end by 4 bases, with 7 bases between. Looked up from germline, CDR1 is MDHEN and CDR2 is SYDVKM. The CDR3 consists of 10 residues. DNA of the CDR3: TGTGCCATCAGGGGAGAGACCCAGTACTTC. This translates into CAIRGETQYF. The variable domain in full, completed from reference TRBV28 and TRBJ2-5, reads DVKVTQSSRYLVKRTGEKVFLECVQDMDHENMFWYRQDPGLGLRLIYFSYDVKMKEKGDIPEGYSVSREKKERFSLILESASTNQTSMYLCAIRGETQYFGPGTRLLVL.

The V gene is TRBV5-1, the J gene TRBJ2-7; D is uncertain. The CDR3 totals 14 residues. The germline gives CDR1 SGHRS, CDR2 YFSETQ. The V gene lost 0 bases and the J gene lost 1 base, with 8 bases spanning the gap. The CDR3 loop is CASSLGWESYEQYV. In nucleotides, the CDR3 is TGCGCCAGCAGCTTGGGTTGGGAATCCTACGAGCAGTACGTC.

This clonotype has ten or more counts. The chain couples TRBV6-1 to TRBJ2-4, with D perhaps TRBD1 (6 bases). Per germline, CDR1 MNHNS and CDR2 SASEGT. Deletions cut 6 bases from V and 0 bases from J, with 18 bases between. The CDR3 covers 17 residues. The CDR3 spells CASRGLQGQRAKNIQYF. In DNA form, the CDR3 reads TGTGCCAGCAGGGGATTACAGGGCCAAAGAGCCAAAAACATTCAGTACTTC.

The gene calls are TRBV5-6 and TRBJ2-3; D call uncertain. V was pared by 0 bases and J by 2 bases, with 7 bases between. The length of the CDR3 is 14 residues. Per germline, CDR1 SGHDT and CDR2 YYEEEE. The CDR3 loop reads CASSLEGNTDTQYF. The CDR3 nucleotides read TGTGCCAGCAGCTTGGAAGGGAACACAGATACGCAGTATTTT.

This clonotype was seen ten or more times. This chain links TRBV20-1 with TRBJ2-7; D is tentatively TRBD1 or TRBD2 (5 bases each). V was shortened by 4 bases and J by 4 bases, with 8 bases between the two germline ends. CDR3 length equals 11 residues. In germline, CDR1 is DFQATT, CDR2 SNEGSKA (reference sequence). CDR3 sequence reads: CSANGAYEQYV. The DNA for the CDR3 is TGCAGTGCTAACGGGGCTTACGAGCAGTACGTC.

This clonotype was found a few times. V gene TRBV6-5 combines with J gene TRBJ2-3; TRBD2 agrees at 13 bases. The V segment lost 5 bases and the J segment 8 bases; nucleotides outside the gene matches: 10. Germline V CDR1 and CDR2: MNHEY, SVGAGI. The CDR3 has 16 amino acids. The CDR3 nucleotides read TGTGCCAGCAGTCTACAGGGGACTAGCGGGGCCGCTACGCAGTATTTT. It encodes CASSLQGTSGAATQYF.

This clonotype was counted between two and nine times. This chain uses TRBV5-1 with TRBJ1-1; tentative D call: TRBD1 (6 bases). Germline loops: CDR1 SGHRS, CDR2 YFSETQ. The CDR3 consists of 14 residues. Trimming left V 2 bases short and J 5 bases short, with 13 bases between. CDR3 sequence (DNA): TGCGCCAGCAGCTTCCAGGGGCTGGGAACTGAAGCTTTCTTT. Translating it yields CASSFQGLGTEAFF.

This clonotype appeared a few times. This chain uses TRBV5-1 with TRBJ2-3; D possibly corresponds to TRBD2 (6 bases). Trimming cost V 1 base and J 1 base, with 10 bases left between them. This CDR3 spans 15 amino acids. CDR1 is SGHRS, CDR2 YFSETQ, per germline. The CDR3 sequence is CASSLSRGRTDTQYF. The DNA for the CDR3 is TGCGCCAGCAGCTTGTCGCGGGGCCGCACAGATACGCAGTATTTT.

This clonotype came up a few times. The chain uses TRBV7-9 and TRBJ1-3; D is unclear. Trimming took off 2 bases at V and 9 bases at J, with 8 bases between the two ends. Germline V lookup: CDR1 SEHNR, CDR2 FQNEAQ (reference sequence). The CDR3 runs to 12 residues. This chain's CDR3 is CASSLRGGTIYF. The CDR3 DNA follows: TGTGCCAGCAGCTTAAGAGGAGGCACCATATATTTT.

A few counts support this clonotype. V and J are TRBV24-1 and TRBJ2-3; D is uncertain. V lost 4 bases and J lost 4, with 11 bases in between. This CDR3 contains 14 residues. Germline CDR1 and CDR2: KGHDR and SFDVKD. CDR3 coding DNA: TGTGCCACCAGTGACCCTGACCGCCCAGATACGCAGTATTTT. Residues: CATSDPDRPDTQYF.

The table lists this clonotype with many counts. This chain links TRBV7-9 with TRBJ1-6; D gene ambiguous. Germline loops: CDR1 SEHNR, CDR2 FQNEAQ (reference sequence). The ends were cut back, 1 base at V and 8 bases at J, with 3 bases in the middle. This CDR3 region has 12 residues. CDR3 DNA: TGTGCCAGCAGCTTAGTCGATTCACCCCTCCACTTT. Encoded protein: CASSLVDSPLHF.